A selection of T cell receptor beta chains follows, all from one sample in a study of tumor and adjacent non-tumor tissue in lung cancer. MiXCR, applied by TCRdb to the multiplex PCR reads, yields one record per CDR3 protein. The sample consists of 70,000 or so distinct CDR3 sequences, about three fifths of them appearing once. Sequencing was done on a sample of lung tumor tissue. The receptors were gathered from a man in his forties or fifties with non-small cell lung cancer. Both conserved end residues are part of each CDR3. The D gene is left open where the match is weak. Not every row has a clone size; where given, it reads once, few, many or a size class.

cdr3_length	v_call	j_call	d_call	clone_size	cdr3_nt	cdr3_aa
16	TRBV7-9	TRBJ2-3	TRBD2	many	TGTGCCAGCAGCTTAGGACTAGCGGGCGTCGCAGATACGCAGTATTTT	CASSLGLAGVADTQYF
15	TRBV12-3/TRBV12-4	TRBJ1-2	NA	NA	TGTGCCAGCAGTCGGTCAGGGAACTATAACTATGGCTACACATTC	CASSRSGNYNYGYTF
17	TRBV5-6	TRBJ2-1	TRBD2	NA	TGTGCCAGCAGCTTTGGGCTAGCGGGAGCCTCCTACAATGAGCAGCTCTTC	CASSFGLAGASYNEQLF
16	TRBV7-8	TRBJ2-3	NA	NA	TGTGCCAGCAGCTTAGAGGCAGGGATGCTCACAGATACGCAGTATTTT	CASSLEAGMLTDTQYF
14	TRBV12-3/TRBV12-4	TRBJ2-1	TRBD2	NA	TGTGCCGGCAGTCTCGGGGGGGGGTACAATGAGCAATTCTTC	CAGSLGGGYNEQFF
16	TRBV11-3	TRBJ2-1	TRBD2	NA	TGTGCGAGCAGCGCCAGCGGGACTAGCGGGACAGATGAGCGGTTCTTC	CASSASGTSGTDERFF
13	TRBV10-3	TRBJ1-2	TRBD1	many	TGTGCCATCAGCAAGACAGGGGACTATGGCTACACCTTC	CAISKTGDYGYTF
16	TRBV11-2	TRBJ2-7	TRBD1	NA	TGTACCATCAGCTTAACCCTTCCGGGACAGGCTTTGGTGCAGTACTTC	CTISLTLPGQALVQYF
15	TRBV10-1	TRBJ2-3	NA	NA	TGCGCCAGTAGTGATGGTACAACCAGTACAAATACACAGTATTTT	CASSDGTTSTNTQYF
15	TRBV5-6	TRBJ1-2	TRBD1	many	TGTGCCAGCAGCTTGAGGACAGGGATAAACTATGGCTACACCTTC	CASSLRTGINYGYTF
15	TRBV11-3	TRBJ2-1	NA	few	TGTGCCAGTAGCTTAGCCCTAGGAGGCGTCGACGAGCAGTTCTTC	CASSLALGGVDEQFF
16	TRBV2	TRBJ2-1	TRBD2	few	TGTGCCACCAAGGGACTAGCGGGAGAAAGGTACAATGAGCAGTTCTTC	CATKGLAGERYNEQFF
16	TRBV5-1	TRBJ2-2	TRBD2	NA	TGCGCCAGCGCGGGACTAGCGGGAGGGCGCACCGGGGAGCTGTTTTTT	CASAGLAGGRTGELFF
13	TRBV10-1	TRBJ2-3	NA	NA	TGCGCCAGCAGTCCTTTTGGATTAGATACGCAGTATTTT	CASSPFGLDTQYF
16	TRBV5-6	TRBJ2-3	NA	NA	TGTGCCAGCAGCTTGGCCGGGGCGGCCCTAGGGCATACGCAGTATTTT	CASSLAGAALGHTQYF
14	TRBV19	TRBJ2-1	NA	NA	TGTGCCAGTTCCGTAATGGGGACCGACAATGAGCAGCTCTTC	CASSVMGTDNEQLF
14	TRBV28	TRBJ2-2	NA	NA	TGTGCCAGCAGTCGCCAGGGGAACACCGGGGAGCTGTTTTTT	CASSRQGNTGELFF
15	TRBV6-6	TRBJ2-5	NA	many	TGTGCCAGCAGTTACTCCGGGGGATTTACGGAGACCCAGTACTTC	CASSYSGGFTETQYF
17	TRBV4-1	TRBJ2-3	TRBD2	NA	TGCGCCAGCAGCCAAGGGCGGACTAGCGGGGTGATGGATAGGCAGTATTTT	CASSQGRTSGVMDRQYF
14	TRBV30	TRBJ1-4	NA	few	TGTGCCTCGGAGGACACAGGACTAAATGAAAAACTGTTTTTT	CASEDTGLNEKLFF
16	TRBV28	TRBJ1-5	TRBD1	many	TGTGCCAGCAGCGGGGACAGGGGGAGAAGCAATCAGCCCCAGCATTTT	CASSGDRGRSNQPQHF
15	TRBV20-1	TRBJ1-4	TRBD1	NA	TGCAGTGCGACCGGGACAGGGAACGTTAATGAAAAACTGTTTTTT	CSATGTGNVNEKLFF
14	TRBV28	TRBJ1-5	NA	few	TGTGCCAGCAGTTTCATCACACTGAATCAGCCCCAGCATTTT	CASSFITLNQPQHF
17	TRBV28	TRBJ1-5	TRBD1	NA	TGTGCGAGCAGTCAGACAGGGGGCCGATCTAGCAATCAGCCCCAGCATTTT	CASSQTGGRSSNQPQHF
15	TRBV14	TRBJ1-2	TRBD1	many	TGTGCCAGCAGCCATAGACAGGGTAGGGGCTATGGCTACACCTTC	CASSHRQGRGYGYTF
18	TRBV7-6	TRBJ2-1	NA	NA	TGTGCCAGCAGCTTAGTTCCTTCGGGGGAGAATTACTACAATGAGCAGTTCTTC	CASSLVPSGENYYNEQFF
16	TRBV7-9	TRBJ1-2	NA	NA	TGTGCAAGCTGCGCCTGGGTGGAACAGGGCAACTATGGCTACACCTTC	CASCAWVEQGNYGYTF
17	TRBV6-5	TRBJ2-1	NA	NA	TGTGCCAGCAGTTATACCAACCCTAGGGGGAGGTACAATGAGCAGTTCTTC	CASSYTNPRGRYNEQFF
15	TRBV10-2	TRBJ2-3	TRBD2	many	TGCGCCAGTGGAGCGGGGGGTGGGTTCGGCGATACGCAGTATTTT	CASGAGGGFGDTQYF
17	TRBV12-3/TRBV12-4	TRBJ1-1	NA	once	TGTGTCAGCACCACCTACACAGAGCTCAGTAAGGACACTGAAGCTTTCTTT	CVSTTYTELSKDTEAFF
14	TRBV12-3/TRBV12-4	TRBJ1-5	NA	NA	TGTGCCAGCAGTCCCCAGCTGGGGGATCAGCTCCAGCATTTT	CASSPQLGDQLQHF
16	TRBV11-2	TRBJ2-3	NA	NA	TGTGCTAGCGGCTCGCTAGGGACCCCGCGCACAGATACGCAGTATTTT	CASGSLGTPRTDTQYF
17	TRBV11-1	TRBJ2-7	NA	NA	TGTACCAGCATCCCAGCCGGCCGGGGTCGGAGCTCCTACGAGGAGTACTTC	CTSIPAGRGRSSYEEYF
13	TRBV30	TRBJ1-5	NA	NA	TGTGCCTGGAGTAAGGACAGCATTCAGCCCCAGCATTTT	CAWSKDSIQPQHF
15	TRBV6-2/TRBV6-3	TRBJ2-2	NA	many	TGTGCCAGCAGAAGGGACGACACTTACACCGGGGAGCTGTTTTTT	CASRRDDTYTGELFF
15	TRBV29-1	TRBJ2-3	NA	many	TGCAGCGTTGAAGTGCGGGCCAGGGGAGGAGATACGCAGTATTTT	CSVEVRARGGDTQYF
17	TRBV6-4	TRBJ2-1	TRBD1	few	TGTGCCAGCAGTGATTCCCATACAGGGGGTGGTTGGAATGAGCAGTTCTTC	CASSDSHTGGGWNEQFF
16	TRBV7-9	TRBJ1-5	TRBD1	NA	TGTGCCAGCAGCCGGACAGGGGGCGCGGGCAATCAGCCCCAGCATTTT	CASSRTGGAGNQPQHF
13	TRBV10-2	TRBJ2-5	TRBD2	NA	TGCGCCAGCAGTGAAACGGGGGGAGGGACCCAGTATTTC	CASSETGGGTQYF
15	TRBV2	TRBJ1-4	TRBD1	NA	TGTGCCAGCAGTGAAGGGACAGGGTTTAATGAAAAACTGTTTTTT	CASSEGTGFNEKLFF
14	TRBV11-2	TRBJ1-6	TRBD1	NA	TGTGCCAGCAACTTCGGACAGGGCGGTTCACCCCTCCACTTT	CASNFGQGGSPLHF
17	TRBV6-6	TRBJ1-6	NA	NA	TGTGCAAGCAGTTACGATGGGACGAGTTCCTATAATTCACCCTTCCACTTT	CASSYDGTSSYNSPFHF
16	TRBV27	TRBJ2-1	TRBD1	NA	TGTGCCACCAGTGGCCCGGACAGGGGGCGGTGGAATGAGCAGTTTTTC	CATSGPDRGRWNEQFF
12	TRBV29-1	TRBJ2-3	NA	NA	TGCAGCGTTTTCCGGGGCATAGAAACGCAGTATTTT	CSVFRGIETQYF
13	TRBV20-1	TRBJ2-2	TRBD2	once	TGCAGTGCTAGTAGCGGGAAGACCGGGGAGCTGTTTTTT	CSASSGKTGELFF
13	TRBV20-1	TRBJ1-2	TRBD1	NA	TGCAGTGCCTTCTCCGGGACAGTGCGCGGCTACACCTTC	CSAFSGTVRGYTF
13	TRBV10-2	TRBJ2-7	NA	NA	TGCGCCAGCAGGCGACAGGGACTCTACGAGCAGTACTTC	CASRRQGLYEQYF
15	TRBV7-9	TRBJ2-1	NA	many	TGTGCCAGCAGCTTAGCACTAGCGACAGGGAATGAGCAGTTCTTC	CASSLALATGNEQFF
14	TRBV11-2	TRBJ2-3	NA	NA	TGTGCCGACAGCTTATCCCCCGGGGGTGATACGCAGTATTTT	CADSLSPGGDTQYF
15	TRBV20-1	TRBJ2-5	NA	NA	TGCAGTGCGACCCCCGATCACGGGGGTCAAGAGACCCAGTACTTC	CSATPDHGGQETQYF
14	TRBV28	TRBJ2-7	NA	NA	TGTGCCAGCAGTTTGGTTTCGGGCCCCTACGAGCAGTGCTTC	CASSLVSGPYEQCF
15	TRBV20-1	TRBJ2-7	NA	NA	TGCAGTTCTAGAGAGGGAGGGGGGTCCGGCTACGAGCAGTACTTC	CSSREGGGSGYEQYF
15	TRBV6-1	TRBJ2-7	TRBD2	many	TGTGCCAGCAGTGACGGACTAGCCGGTTCCTACGAGCAGTACTTC	CASSDGLAGSYEQYF